This paragraph covers one T cell receptor beta chain sequence. The data originate from a study of identical twins. V lost 3 bases, J lost 5 bases, and 13 bases lay in between. This CDR3 is built from 13 residues. CDR1 and CDR2 from the germline V gene are DFQATT and SNEGSKA (reference sequence). TCRdb fed the 5' RACE reads into MiXCR, producing one record per CDR3 protein. The repertoire holds approximately 700,000 distinct CDR3 sequences, with about 20% as singletons. The data also belong to a second study, concerning T cells expressing NK-cell markers.

Sequenced: PBMCs. The TCR sequence derives from a woman younger than 30 in good health. This rearrangement joins TRBV20-1 to TRBJ2-5, with D perhaps matching TRBD1 or TRBD2 (5 bases each). The CDR3 is CSASGGRGETQYF. As DNA, the CDR3 is TGCAGTGCTAGTGGGGGAAGAGGGGAGACCCAGTACTTC.